Each of the 26 T cell receptor beta chains below was sequenced from the same sample in a study of cytomegalovirus exposure and HLA in healthy donors. The PCR ran on 60 Vbeta and 13 Jbeta primers. TCRdb's table, derived via immunoSEQ multiplex PCR, lists solely in-frame clones and lacks some. The table has more than 140,000 clones, approximately 80% seen once; the top ten hold more than 1.5%. The sequenced material came from PBMCs. The receptors derive from a middle-aged woman in good health and CMV-seronegative.

This clone was observed once. The chain combines TRBV28 with TRBJ2-7; 10 nucleotides agree with TRBD1. Germline trimming cut 6 bases from V and 4 bases from J; bases unmatched to any gene: 6. Per germline, CDR1 MDHEN and CDR2 SYDVKM. This CDR3 contains 14 residues. The CDR3 loop is CASSYRDRGYEQYF. CDR3 sequence (DNA): TGTGCCAGCAGCTACCGGGACAGGGGTTACGAGCAGTACTTC. The variable domain in full, completed from reference TRBV28 and TRBJ2-7, reads DVKVTQSSRYLVKRTGEKVFLECVQDMDHENMFWYRQDPGLGLRLIYFSYDVKMKEKGDIPEGYSVSREKKERFSLILESASTNQTSMYLCASSYRDRGYEQYFGPGTRLTVT.

The chain carries TRBV4-3 and TRBJ2-3; 10 bases align to TRBD2. The V gene's germline CDR1 is LGHNA and CDR2 YSLEER. CDR3 length: 17 residues. With V trimmed by 0 bases and J by 0 bases, 3 bases remained unmatched. The CDR3 DNA reads as TGCGCCAGCAGCCAAGACGCGACTAGCGGGAGCACAGATACGCAGTATTTT. It encodes CASSQDATSGSTDTQYF.

In this sample, this clone turned up a few times. The rearrangement uses TRBV5-4 and TRBJ1-1; D might be TRBD1 (5 bases). CDR1 and CDR2 from the germline V gene are SGHNT and YYREEE (reference sequence). The CDR3 is 12 residues long. Trimming left V 3 bases short and J 10 bases short, with 13 bases between. DNA of the CDR3: TGTGCCAGCAGCTACCTGGGGGAGGGAGCTTTCTTT. Amino acids: CASSYLGEGAFF.

This chain uses TRBV4-2 with TRBJ1-6; 10 bases align to TRBD1. The CDR3 covers 14 residues. Germline values: CDR1 LGHNA, CDR2 YNFKEQ. After removal of 3 bases from V and 9 bases from J, the junction contained 2 bases not matched to a gene. CDR3 DNA sequence: TGTGCCAGCAGCCAGGGGACAGGGGTTTCACCCCTCCACTTT. Translating it yields CASSQGTGVSPLHF.

CDR3 coding DNA: TGCGCCAGCAGGGAAGGACGACAGGGGTCCGGGGAGCTGTTTTTT. Translated: CASREGRQGSGELFF. V is TRBV10-2 and J is TRBJ2-2, with 8 bases aligning to TRBD1. V was clipped by 6 bases and J by 6 bases; unmatched bases: 9. The CDR3 extends over 15 amino acids. The germline V gene encodes CDR1 WSHSY and CDR2 SAAADI.

The V gene is TRBV27, the J gene TRBJ1-1; D is ambiguous. The CDR3 consists of 14 residues. Trimming took 3 bases from V and 5 from J, leaving 13 bases between them. CDR1 is MNHEY, CDR2 SMNVEV, per germline (reference sequence). For the CDR3, the DNA is TGTGCCAGCAGTTTCCAGGAGGGAGGGACTGAAGCTTTCTTT. The encoded protein is CASSFQEGGTEAFF.

The chain combines TRBV7-3 with TRBJ2-1; the match to TRBD2 covers 7 bases. Germline CDR1 SGHTA, CDR2 FQGTGA. The CDR3 length is 15 residues. V lost 5 bases to trimming and J lost 4 bases; unmatched junction nucleotides: 8. CDR3 region: CASSPQTSTYNEQFF. Written as DNA, the CDR3 is TGTGCCAGCAGCCCTCAGACTAGCACATACAATGAGCAGTTCTTC.

This chain links TRBV11-3 with TRBJ2-5, with 9 bases aligning to TRBD1. The J call is doubtful: the DNA matches TRBJ2-7 better. Germline V CDR1 and CDR2: SGHNT, YENEEA. There are 15 residues in the CDR3. The CDR3 coding sequence is TGTGCCAGCAGCTTGAACCCGGGACAGGGCTACGAGCAGTACTTC. It codes for CASSLNPGQGYEQYF.

The chain combines TRBV7-3 with TRBJ2-1; 11 bases match TRBD2. V was pared by 3 bases and J by 4 bases, with 2 bases of the junction left unmatched. Germline V gene sequence: CDR1 SGHTA, CDR2 FQGTGA. This CDR3 is 15 amino acids long. The CDR3 DNA sequence: TGTGCCAGCAGCTTTAGCGGGGGGGTGTACAATGAGCAGTTCTTC. Residues: CASSFSGGVYNEQFF. Combining the CDR3 with reference TRBV7-3 and TRBJ2-1 gives the whole variable domain GAGVSQTPSNKVTEKGKYVELRCDPISGHTALYWYRQSLGQGPEFLIYFQGTGAADDSGLPNDRFFAVRPEGSVSTLKIQRTERGDSAVYLCASSFSGGVYNEQFFGPGTRLTVL.

To note about this clone: The same CDR3 arises from other DNA sequences in this sample as well. The chain is built from TRBV5-1 and TRBJ2-1; 7 bases align to TRBD1. Losses at the gene ends were 0 bases for V and 4 bases for J; bases not matched to a gene: 1. CDR3 length: 14 amino acids. Germline V gives CDR1 SGHRS, CDR2 YFSETQ. The CDR3 here is CASSLGDRYNEQFF. The CDR3, as DNA: TGCGCCAGCAGCTTGGGGGACAGATACAATGAGCAGTTCTTC.

This chain links TRBV6-1 with TRBJ1-5, with a tentative D call TRBD1 (6 bases). The germline gives CDR1 MNHNS, CDR2 SASEGT. CDR3 size: 15 residues. V was shortened by 2 bases and J by 6 bases, with 14 bases between the two germline ends. CDR3 residues: CASSEWVTGSQPQHF. As DNA, the CDR3 is TGTGCCAGCAGTGAATGGGTCACAGGGTCTCAGCCCCAGCATTTT.

The V gene is TRBV2, the J gene TRBJ1-1, with a possible D match to TRBD1 (5 bases). V lost 4 bases and J lost 1, with 10 bases in between. Germline V gene lookup returns CDR1 SNHLY and CDR2 FYNNEI. The CDR3 loop spans 14 amino acids. The CDR3: CASSVQGSNTEAFF. CDR3 nucleotides: TGTGCCAGCAGTGTTCAGGGATCGAACACTGAAGCTTTCTTT.

The chain carries TRBV27 and TRBJ2-2, with D possibly matching TRBD2 (5 bases). The CDR3 has 14 amino acids. The germline CDR1 and CDR2 sequences are MNHEY and SMNVEV (reference sequence). Trimming took 8 bases from V and 3 from J, leaving 13 bases between them. Here the CDR3 reads CASLSRGHTGELFF. The CDR3 region has the DNA TGTGCCAGCTTATCCAGAGGGCACACCGGGGAGCTGTTTTTT.

This chain joins TRBV4-2 and TRBJ1-3; tentatively, D is TRBD1 (5 bases). The CDR3 contains 16 residues. Trimming left V 4 bases short and J 0 bases short, with 13 bases between. Germline lookup yields CDR1 LGHNA and CDR2 YNFKEQ. The CDR3 nucleotides are TGTGCCAGCAGCCTCGAAGCAGGGAACTCTGGAAACACCATATATTTT. Translated, it gives CASSLEAGNSGNTIYF.

The count of this clone is one. The CDR3 DNA is TGTGCCAGCAGTCCTATACGGCAGGCGCACTATGGCTACACCTTC. Encoded protein: CASSPIRQAHYGYTF. The gene calls are TRBV27 and TRBJ1-2, with D hard to call. Germline values: CDR1 MNHEY, CDR2 SMNVEV (reference sequence). The CDR3 runs 15 residues. The germline V and J ends were trimmed by 5 bases and 3 bases, with 16 bases remaining between them.

The J gene is TRBJ2-1, the V gene TRBV27; 8 nucleotides align to TRBD2. Per the germline V gene, CDR1 is MNHEY and CDR2 is SMNVEV (reference sequence). Losses at the gene ends were 2 bases for V and 6 bases for J; bases not matched to a gene: 6. The CDR3 consists of 15 residues. The CDR3 nucleotides read TGTGCCAGCAGTTTAGCGGGACTAGTGTTCAATGAGCAGTTCTTC. This gives the protein CASSLAGLVFNEQFF.

The J gene is TRBJ2-1, the V gene TRBV18, with D possibly being TRBD2 (5 bases). The ends were cut back, 3 bases at V and 6 bases at J, with 15 bases in the middle. The CDR3 runs 15 residues. CDR1 KGHSH and CDR2 LQKENI come from the germline V gene. In nucleotides, the CDR3 is TGTGCCAGCTCACCGCTTGAGGTGACTATCAATGAGCAGTTCTTC. Its translation is CASSPLEVTINEQFF.

The rearrangement joins TRBV18 to TRBJ2-1, with 7 nucleotides matching TRBD1. CDR1 and CDR2 from the germline V gene are KGHSH and LQKENI. V was pared by 2 bases and J by 12 bases, with 7 bases of the junction left unmatched. The CDR3 covers 13 residues. Here the CDR3 DNA reads TGTGCCAGCTCACCAATGAACCGGGACAGGCAGTTCTTC. Amino acid sequence: CASSPMNRDRQFF.

J is TRBJ1-2 and V is TRBV6-5, with D uncertain. With 2 bases removed from V and 2 bases from J, the gap between germline ends came to 12 bases. The CDR3 is made up of 15 amino acids. Germline lookup yields CDR1 MNHEY and CDR2 SVGAGI. In nucleotides, the CDR3 is TGTGCCAGCAGTTACCGTGAGCGGGGAAACTATGGCTACACCTTC. This gives the protein CASSYRERGNYGYTF.

V and J are TRBV28 and TRBJ2-5, with a weak D call TRBD1 (5 bases). From germline, CDR1 is MDHEN and CDR2 SYDVKM. V lost 10 bases and J 5 bases, leaving 11 bases between the germline ends. This CDR3 is built from 11 residues. The CDR3 loop reads CATGPGETQYF. DNA for the CDR3: TGTGCCACAGGGCCGGGCGAGACCCAGTACTTC. Full variable domain (remainder filled in from reference TRBV28 and TRBJ2-5): DVKVTQSSRYLVKRTGEKVFLECVQDMDHENMFWYRQDPGLGLRLIYFSYDVKMKEKGDIPEGYSVSREKKERFSLILESASTNQTSMYLCATGPGETQYFGPGTRLLVL.

This clone was observed once. The chain joins TRBV28 to TRBJ2-1; 12 nucleotides agree with TRBD2. In germline, CDR1 is MDHEN, CDR2 SYDVKM. The CDR3 consists of 15 residues. V was pared by 7 bases and J by 6 bases, with 7 bases of the junction left unmatched. In nucleotides, the CDR3 is TGTGCCAGCACCCAGGGACTAGCGGGTCGCAATGAGCAGTTCTTC. It specifies CASTQGLAGRNEQFF.

The rearrangement uses TRBV7-2 and TRBJ1-6, with D maybe TRBD1 (5 bases). Germline CDR1 SGHTA, CDR2 FQGNSA. V gave up 1 base and J gave up 8 bases, with 12 bases separating them. The CDR3 totals 15 residues. The CDR3 coding sequence is TGTGCCAGCAGCTTAGGGGCGCAGGGTTATTCACCCCTCCACTTT. It is translated as CASSLGAQGYSPLHF.

CDR3 sequence (DNA): TGTGCCAGCAGATCCCAGGGGGCCCCCATACAGCCCCAGCATTTT. Its protein is CASRSQGAPIQPQHF. This chain joins TRBV28 and TRBJ1-5; 8 bases match TRBD1. The CDR3 has 15 amino acids. The V segment lost 6 bases and the J segment 7 bases; nucleotides outside the gene matches: 11. Looked up from germline, CDR1 is MDHEN and CDR2 is SYDVKM.

The chain is built from TRBV5-1 and TRBJ1-1; TRBD1 is a possible D gene (5 bases). Germline CDR1 SGHRS, CDR2 YFSETQ. The CDR3 covers 16 residues. The ends were cut back, 1 base at V and 0 bases at J, with 13 bases in the middle. This CDR3 reads CASSLRPRGVNTEAFF. In DNA, the CDR3 is TGCGCCAGCAGCTTGCGCCCTCGGGGGGTGAACACTGAAGCTTTCTTT.

The chain combines TRBV7-9 with TRBJ2-2, with 8 bases lining up with TRBD2. CDR3 size: 19 residues. Losses at the gene ends were 1 base for V and 4 bases for J; bases not matched to a gene: 14. Germline assignment: CDR1 SEHNR and CDR2 FQNEAQ (reference sequence). DNA of the CDR3: TGTGCCAGCAGCTTAGTGGGGCAACCGGGACTAGAAAGCACCGGGGAGCTGTTTTTT. Amino acids: CASSLVGQPGLESTGELFF.

The chain couples TRBV7-9 to TRBJ2-3, with D possibly matching TRBD2 (5 bases). The CDR3 contains 15 residues. Germline CDR1 SEHNR, CDR2 FQNEAQ (reference sequence). The V end was cut by 5 bases, the J end by 4 bases, with 16 bases between. In nucleotides, the CDR3 is TGTGCCAGCAGCGAGTCTTGGACTCGGGCAGATACGCAGTATTTT. This sequence encodes CASSESWTRADTQYF.